The 13 T cell receptor beta chains below come from one sample, sequenced in a study of OX40 agonist ivuxolimab in advanced cancers. Sequencing used immunoSEQ multiplex PCR; TCRdb keeps in-frame clones, though not all of them. Among approximately 25,000 clones listed, 60% to 80% were seen once. The sample in question was CD4+ or CD8+ T cells sorted from blood, obtained in a trial of the OX40 agonist ivuxolimab. The receptors here all came from an adult with an advanced solid tumor such as melanoma, head and neck, liver or kidney cancer.

This chain connects TRBV4-2 to TRBJ2-3, with D perhaps TRBD1 (6 bases). The V end lost 0 bases, the J end lost 2 bases, and 15 bases lay between the germline ends. The germline V gene has CDR1 LGHNA and CDR2 YNFKEQ. The CDR3 has 17 amino acids. CDR3 residues: CASSQDLLGHLTDTQYF. CDR3 in DNA: TGTGCCAGCAGCCAAGATCTTTTGGGACACCTCACAGATACGCAGTATTTT.

This chain links TRBV20-1 with TRBJ2-7, with D perhaps TRBD1 (6 bases). The germline V gene has CDR1 DFQATT and CDR2 SNEGSKA (reference sequence). Deletions cut 6 bases from V and 7 bases from J, with 13 bases between. The CDR3 covers 11 residues. CDR3 nucleotides: TGCAGTGCCGCAGGGGCGCGGGAGCAGTACTTC. It specifies CSAAGAREQYF.

J is TRBJ2-7 and V is TRBV5-4; tentative D call: TRBD2 (7 bases). There are 14 residues in the CDR3. The V gene lost 2 bases and the J gene lost 6 bases, with 15 bases spanning the gap. Germline V gene lookup returns CDR1 SGHNT and CDR2 YYREEE (reference sequence). In DNA, the CDR3 is TGTGCCAGCAGCTTTGATGCGGGGGCGAGCGAGCAGTACTTC. It is translated as CASSFDAGASEQYF.

Of note for this clone: An end of the junction does not agree with germline; a read error may underlie this. CDR3 coding DNA: TGTGCCAGCAGCTTACTCATTGAGCGTGGCTACGCCTTC. This codes for CASSLLIERGYAF. V usage is TRBV7-3 and J usage is TRBJ1-2; D uncertain. This CDR3 contains 13 residues. Germline lookup yields CDR1 SGHTA and CDR2 FQGTGA.

The chain carries TRBV28 and TRBJ2-2; D may match TRBD1 or TRBD2 (5 bases each). V was cut by 2 bases and J by 7 bases, with 11 bases left in between. Germline V gene sequence: CDR1 MDHEN, CDR2 SYDVKM. This CDR3 region has 14 residues. CDR3: CASSLPRDGGELFF. The CDR3, as DNA: TGTGCCAGCAGTTTACCCAGGGACGGCGGGGAGCTGTTTTTT.

This chain links TRBV19 with TRBJ2-3; D not certain. This CDR3 has 15 amino acids. CDR1 is LNHDA, CDR2 SQIVND, per germline (reference sequence). Between the trimmed V and J ends, which lost 3 bases and 5 bases, there was a span of 15 bases. In DNA, the CDR3 is TGTGCCAGTAGTATCGAGGCTCGGTCTGAAGATACGCAGTATTTT. It specifies CASSIEARSEDTQYF.

This clone appeared a few times. This chain connects TRBV5-3 to TRBJ2-6; no reliable D call. TRBV5-3 has ORF status, its function being uncertain. Trimming shortened V by 7 bases and J by 5 bases, and 22 bases separated the two germline ends. The CDR3 runs to 17 residues. The CDR3 sequence: CARVGHGEQSRANVLTF. CDR3 sequence (DNA): TGTGCCAGAGTAGGGCATGGTGAACAAAGTCGGGCCAACGTCCTGACTTTC.

The chain carries TRBV5-4 and TRBJ2-5, with unresolved D. There are 14 residues in the CDR3. Germline CDR1 reads SGHNT; CDR2 reads YYREEE (reference sequence). Trimming took 1 base from V and 2 from J, leaving 9 bases between them. The CDR3 DNA reads TGTGCCAGCAGCTTGCCCAACTCACAAGAGACCCAGTACTTC. Amino acid sequence: CASSLPNSQETQYF.

This chain links TRBV19 with TRBJ1-4; D unresolved. The ends were cut back, 7 bases at V and 5 bases at J, with 5 bases in the middle. Germline loops: CDR1 LNHDA, CDR2 SQIVND (reference sequence). The CDR3 loop spans 11 amino acids. The CDR3 spells CASNRNEKLFF. As DNA, the CDR3 is TGTGCCAGTAACCGAAATGAAAAACTGTTTTTT.

The chain carries TRBV11-2 and TRBJ1-2; 10 bases map to TRBD1. This CDR3 comprises 15 residues. CDR1 is SGHAT and CDR2 is FQNNGV in the germline V gene. Unmatched junction bases numbered 4, after V lost 2 bases and J lost 4 bases. The CDR3 protein is CASSLRDRGPYGYTF. CDR3 DNA sequence: TGTGCCAGCAGCTTACGGGACAGGGGACCCTATGGCTACACCTTC.

The CDR3 region has the DNA TGTGCCAGCAGTGATTGGAGCACAGATACGCAGTATTTT. Protein: CASSDWSTDTQYF. The chain combines TRBV2 with TRBJ2-3, with unresolved D. The CDR3 runs 13 residues. Germline CDR1 SNHLY, CDR2 FYNNEI. V lost 3 bases to trimming and J lost 0 bases, with 4 bases between them. Filled out from reference TRBV2 and TRBJ2-3, the complete variable domain reads EPEVTQTPSHQVTQMGQEVILRCVPISNHLYFYWYRQILGQKVEFLVSFYNNEISEKSEIFDDQFSVERPDGSNFTLKIRSTKLEDSAMYFCASSDWSTDTQYFGPGTRLTVL.

This chain connects TRBV4-1 to TRBJ2-7, with D tentatively TRBD1 (6 bases). This CDR3 has 15 amino acids. The V and J ends lost 6 bases and 6 bases respectively, with 21 bases between them. Germline V gene lookup returns CDR1 MGHRA and CDR2 YSYEKL. CDR3 loop: CASRRITGYEGEQYF. CDR3 in DNA: TGCGCCAGCAGACGCATTACAGGGTATGAAGGCGAGCAGTACTTC.

The chain couples TRBV18 to TRBJ2-1; 16 nucleotides line up with TRBD2. The CDR3 consists of 19 residues. Germline V gene lookup returns CDR1 KGHSH and CDR2 LQKENI. With V trimmed by 4 bases and J by 4 bases, 10 bases remained unmatched. CDR3 residues: CASSLFPGLAGGQYNEQFF. DNA of the CDR3: TGTGCCAGCTCACTTTTCCCGGGACTAGCGGGGGGGCAATACAATGAGCAGTTCTTC.